This T cell receptor beta chain was identified in a study of T cells after yellow fever vaccination. Across the whole study: Low-cell-number fractions underwent preparation using SMART-Seq v4 Ultra Low Input. General study points: The study re-detected most primary-vaccination clones after the booster (roughly 96% CD4, around 89% CD8). A limited proportion of clonotypes was detected within both the CD4 and CD8 compartments.

Germline lookup yields CDR1 SGDLS and CDR2 YYNGEE. The ends were cut back, 4 bases at V and 0 bases at J, with 11 bases in the middle. This CDR3 has 15 amino acids. Details on this clonotype: Its antigen is as yet unknown.

Each CDR3 protein is one row after TCRdb ran MiXCR on the 5' RACE reads. The sample lists about 320,000 distinct CDR3 sequences; 12% were seen once. The TCR was taken from a young man who received the YFV17D yellow fever vaccine. The source was CD4+ T cells sorted from PBMCs, collected 15 days after the yellow fever booster vaccination. The rearrangement uses TRBV9 and TRBJ1-5; a weak D match, TRBD1 (5 bases). Here the CDR3 reads CASSPDGHSNQPQHF. The CDR3 DNA is TGTGCCAGCAGCCCTGACGGACATAGCAATCAGCCCCAGCATTTT.